This T cell receptor (beta chain) was captured in a study of technical replicates of blood from a handful of donors. With V trimmed by 6 bases and J by 8 bases, 9 bases remained unmatched. The germline V gene encodes CDR1 KGHSH and CDR2 LQKENI. This CDR3 spans 14 amino acids. This clone has only a few counts. The data were produced by immunoSEQ multiplex PCR, yet TCRdb's version contains in-frame clones alone and is incomplete. The table records 65,000 to 95,000 clones, around 90% of them present only once. The clonotype was recovered from a human donor in good health. The chain carries TRBV18 and TRBJ2-1; 8 bases align to TRBD1. Sequenced: T cells isolated from PBMCs. CDR3 residues: CASSRRGRIDEQFF. DNA of the CDR3: TGTGCCAGCTCCCGCAGGGGGCGCATCGATGAGCAGTTCTTC.